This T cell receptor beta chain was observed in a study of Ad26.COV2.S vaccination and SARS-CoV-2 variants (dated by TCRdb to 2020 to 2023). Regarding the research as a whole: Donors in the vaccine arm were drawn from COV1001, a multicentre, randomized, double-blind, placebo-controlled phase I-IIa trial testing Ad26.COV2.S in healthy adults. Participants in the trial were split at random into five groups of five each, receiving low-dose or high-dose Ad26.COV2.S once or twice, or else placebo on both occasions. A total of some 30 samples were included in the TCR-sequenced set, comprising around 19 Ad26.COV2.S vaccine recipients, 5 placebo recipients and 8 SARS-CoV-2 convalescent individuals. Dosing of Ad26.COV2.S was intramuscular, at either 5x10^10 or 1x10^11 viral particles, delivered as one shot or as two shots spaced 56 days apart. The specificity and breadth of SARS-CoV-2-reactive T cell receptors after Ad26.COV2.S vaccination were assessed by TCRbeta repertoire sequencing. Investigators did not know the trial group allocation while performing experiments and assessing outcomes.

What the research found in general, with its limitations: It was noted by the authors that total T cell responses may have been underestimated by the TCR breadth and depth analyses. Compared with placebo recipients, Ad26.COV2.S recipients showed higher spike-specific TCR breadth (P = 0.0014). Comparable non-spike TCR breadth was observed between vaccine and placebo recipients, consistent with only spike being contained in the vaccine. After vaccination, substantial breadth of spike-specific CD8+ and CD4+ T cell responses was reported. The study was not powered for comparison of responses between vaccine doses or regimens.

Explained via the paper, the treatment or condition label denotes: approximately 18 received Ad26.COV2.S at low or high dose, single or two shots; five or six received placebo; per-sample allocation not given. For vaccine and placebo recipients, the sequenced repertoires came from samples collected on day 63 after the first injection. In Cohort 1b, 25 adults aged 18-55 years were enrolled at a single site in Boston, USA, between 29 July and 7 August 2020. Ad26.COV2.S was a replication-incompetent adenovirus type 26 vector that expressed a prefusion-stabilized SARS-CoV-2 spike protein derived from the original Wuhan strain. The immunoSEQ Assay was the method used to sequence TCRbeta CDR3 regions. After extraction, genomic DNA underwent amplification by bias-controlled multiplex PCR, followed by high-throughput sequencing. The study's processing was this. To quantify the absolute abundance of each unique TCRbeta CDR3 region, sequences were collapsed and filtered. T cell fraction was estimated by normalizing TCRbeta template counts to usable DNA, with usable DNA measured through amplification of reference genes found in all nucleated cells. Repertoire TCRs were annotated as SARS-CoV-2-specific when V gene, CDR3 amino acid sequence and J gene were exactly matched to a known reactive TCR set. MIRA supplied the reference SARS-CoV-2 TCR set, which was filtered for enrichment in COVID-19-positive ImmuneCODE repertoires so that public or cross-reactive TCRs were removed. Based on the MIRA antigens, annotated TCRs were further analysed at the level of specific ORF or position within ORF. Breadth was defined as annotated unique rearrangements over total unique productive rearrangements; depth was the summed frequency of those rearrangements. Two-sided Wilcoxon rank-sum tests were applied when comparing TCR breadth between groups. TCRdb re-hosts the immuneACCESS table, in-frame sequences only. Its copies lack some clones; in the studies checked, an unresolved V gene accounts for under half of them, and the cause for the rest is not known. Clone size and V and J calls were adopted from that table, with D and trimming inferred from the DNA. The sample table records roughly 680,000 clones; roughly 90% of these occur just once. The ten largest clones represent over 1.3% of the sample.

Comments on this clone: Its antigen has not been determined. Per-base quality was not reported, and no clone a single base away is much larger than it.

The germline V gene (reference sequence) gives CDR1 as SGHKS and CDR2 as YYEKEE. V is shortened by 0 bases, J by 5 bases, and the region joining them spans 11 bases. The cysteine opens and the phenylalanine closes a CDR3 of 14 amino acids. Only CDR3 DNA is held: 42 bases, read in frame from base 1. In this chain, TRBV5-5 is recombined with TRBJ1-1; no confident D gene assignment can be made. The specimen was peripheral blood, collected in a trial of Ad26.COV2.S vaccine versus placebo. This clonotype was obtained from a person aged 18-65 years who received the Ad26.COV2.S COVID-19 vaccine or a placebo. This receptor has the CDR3 CASSLEVGRTEAFF. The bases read TGTGCCAGCAGCTTGGAAGTGGGAAGAACTGAAGCTTTCTTT. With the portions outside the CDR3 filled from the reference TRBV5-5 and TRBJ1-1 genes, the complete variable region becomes DAGVTQSPTHLIKTRGQQVTLRCSPISGHKSVSWYQQVLGQGPQFIFQYYEKEERGRGNFPDRFSARQFPNYSSELNVNALLLGDSALYLCASSLEVGRTEAFFGQGTRLTVV.